This TCR beta chain comes out of a study of T-cell memory formation after mild COVID-19 (dated by TCRdb to 2020 to 2022). With regard to the full study: TCR sequence clusters from the two donors were largely donor specific. Two young, previously healthy adult volunteers made up the cohort, one male and one female. T-cell clones expanding and contracting after mild COVID-19 in two donors were tracked by longitudinal TCRalpha and TCRbeta repertoire sequencing.

This sample was sequenced with an Illumina NovaSeq 6000. Using 5'RACE with constant-segment primers, TCRalpha and TCRbeta cDNA libraries were constructed, with sample barcodes and unique molecular identifiers added in the process. Trizol reagent was used to extract RNA from every sample. The libraries were amplified in two PCR steps, and the second step added a second sample barcode and Illumina TruSeq adapters. Sequencing of libraries was performed on an Illumina NovaSeq with 2 x 150 bp paired-end reads. As for the authors' bioinformatics: Demultiplexing of reads and collapsing into UMI-guided consensus sequences were performed with migec v1.2.7. Using mixcr v2.1.11, UMI consensuses were aligned to TRA and TRB V and J templates and then assembled into clonotypes. A clonotype was counted as expanded or contracted only if both edgeR and NoisET called the change significant, with noise models trained on biological replicates. edgeR calls used a false discovery rate-adjusted p below 0.01 and a log2 fold-change threshold of 1. As an exploratory analysis of dynamics, max-normalized trajectories of the 1000 most abundant clonotypes were examined by PCA with hierarchical clustering. Separately sequenced CD4+ and CD8+ repertoires were used to assign a CD4 or CD8 phenotype to each responding clone. TCRdb took the public reads, trimmed them with fastp at Q25, ran MiXCR for clone calling and kept in-frame beta chains. Records with the same CDR3 protein are collapsed into one entry carrying the most frequent genes and DNA. The V and J calls come from TCRdb's annotation, not from the publication. The sample records about 340,000 distinct CDR3 sequences, over 20% of which are singletons. The top ten constitute roughly an eighth of the sample.

V is cut back by 3 bases and J by 3 bases, with 3 bases in the junction unmatched. The CDR3 has 13 amino acids, counting the end cysteine and phenylalanine. CDR3 DNA is the only sequence kept; it has 39 bases, read in frame from the first base. CDR1 and CDR2 were assigned from the germline V gene (reference sequence) as SGHKS and YYEKEE. The research as a whole found: From day 15 to 85, contracting clones showed balanced CD4/CD8 phenotypes, whereas a second wave of clones that expanded from day 15 to 37 leaned towards CD4+. Contracting CD4+ clones were located mainly in the CM and EM memory subsets, whereas CD8+ clones were found to be enriched in EMRA. The second-wave clones that peaked on day 37 were not confirmed to be SARS-CoV-2 specific. The detection of some responding clones in pre-infection memory suggests that pre-existing cross-reactive memory T cells joined the SARS-CoV-2 response. Only two mild cases were covered in the study, and larger cohorts including severe cases with pre-infection samples were considered necessary.

Ficoll-Paque density gradient centrifugation was the method used to isolate PBMCs. This clonotype has a count of ten or more. Its binding antigen is unknown. Qualities for individual bases were not recorded, and no much larger clone is one base off. This receptor chain uses TRBV5-5 and TRBJ2-7, with TRBD1 matching 7 junction bases. The sequence was collected from an adult woman who had mild COVID-19 (a few samples of this study predate the infection). The sample titles of this study are shuffled in the database, so cell type and time point are left out; the donor was told from shared clones. The specimen sequenced was PBMCs or a T cell subset sorted from them (not recorded which). CDR3 protein: CASSSGQFYEQYF. The DNA reads as follows: TGTGCCAGCAGCTCGGGACAGTTCTACGAGCAGTACTTC.